This T cell receptor (beta chain) comes out of a study of radiation and T cells in renal cell carcinoma. On the study more broadly: Nephrectomy followed 15 Gy stereotactic body radiation by 4 weeks.

Regarding this clone: One junction end does not reproduce the germline sequence, and a read error may be involved.

Germline CDR1 is SSHAT and CDR2 is FNYEAQ (reference sequence). The CDR3 totals 13 residues. The data were produced by immunoSEQ multiplex PCR, yet TCRdb's version contains in-frame clones alone and is incomplete. The sample has 130,000 to 150,000 clones; approximately 90% are singletons. As for time point: baseline pretreatment blood. Treatment reported: 15 Gy SBRT to primary tumor, nephrectomy 4 weeks later. Clear cell pathology was present in this patient's renal cell carcinoma. This TCR was recovered from a woman aged 65 to 85 with renal cell carcinoma. This chain uses TRBV7-7 with TRBJ1-1, with 8 bases aligning to TRBD1. The specimen was blood, collected from a patient whose treatment included radiotherapy and nephrectomy. The CDR3 region is CASSLIQGAEAFF. As DNA, the CDR3 is TGTGCTAGCAGCTTAATACAGGGGGCTGAAGCTTTCTTT.